These 9 T cell receptor beta chains originate from one sample sequenced in a study of blood T cell repertoires in COVID-19. Using immunoSEQ multiplex PCR, the repertoire was profiled, and TCRdb retains in-frame clones only, with some absent. The sample contains roughly 150,000 clones, approximately 89% of which appear only once. The sequenced sample was peripheral blood. The receptor source for this set is a human donor in a cohort sampled during active COVID-19.

The CDR3 spells CASSPTSLNEQFF. CDR3 nucleotide sequence: TGTGCCAGCTCACCGACTAGTCTAAATGAGCAGTTCTTC. This chain links TRBV18 with TRBJ2-1; D possibly corresponds to TRBD2 (6 bases). The V gene's germline CDR1 is KGHSH and CDR2 LQKENI. The CDR3 loop spans 13 amino acids. V was pared by 3 bases and J by 7 bases, with 10 bases between.

The chain recombines TRBV19 with TRBJ1-5; TRBD1 might be the D (6 bases). In germline, CDR1 is LNHDA, CDR2 SQIVND (reference sequence). The CDR3 consists of 16 residues. Trimming removed 1 base from V and 3 bases from J, with 13 bases in between. Here the CDR3 reads CASSIVAGAPNQPQHF. CDR3 nucleotide sequence: TGTGCCAGTAGTATAGTTGCAGGGGCCCCCAATCAGCCCCAGCATTTT.

V gene TRBV14 combines with J gene TRBJ1-3, with D perhaps TRBD1 (6 bases). Germline-derived CDR1 and CDR2 are SGHDN and FVKESK. The V and J ends lost 1 base and 0 bases respectively, with 22 bases between them. The CDR3 loop spans 20 amino acids. In DNA form, the CDR3 reads TGTGCCAGCAGCCAAGTCGAAGGGAACAGGGCCCCGAGCTCTGGAAACACCATATATTTT. The encoded protein is CASSQVEGNRAPSSGNTIYF.

V usage is TRBV2 and J usage is TRBJ1-5, with D hard to call. The CDR3 runs to 12 residues. The V end was cut by 6 bases, the J end by 3 bases, with 6 bases between. Germline-derived CDR1 and CDR2 are SNHLY and FYNNEI. The CDR3 DNA reads as TGTGCCAGCAGGGACTCCAATCAGCCCCAGCATTTT. Amino acids: CASRDSNQPQHF.

The rearrangement links TRBV4-3 to TRBJ1-3; 7 bases map to TRBD1. Germline V gives CDR1 LGHNA, CDR2 YSLEER. CDR3 size: 18 residues. With V trimmed by 2 bases and J by 0 bases, 10 bases remained unmatched. CDR3 region: CASSQLRTGPYSGNTIYF. As DNA, the CDR3 is TGCGCCAGCAGCCAATTACGGACAGGACCATACTCTGGAAACACCATATATTTT.

As DNA, the CDR3 is TGTGCCAGCAGTTCCCGTGACAGGCGGCGTGACGGCTACACCTTC. Protein: CASSSRDRRRDGYTF. The chain has TRBV27 and TRBJ1-2; the D gene is possibly TRBD1 (6 bases). This CDR3 is built from 15 residues. The germline CDR1 and CDR2 sequences are MNHEY and SMNVEV (reference sequence). The ends were cut back, 4 bases at V and 8 bases at J, with 20 bases in the middle.

This clone was seen a handful of times. The CDR3 loop reads CASSLDGGNTGELFF. Here the CDR3 DNA reads TGCGCCAGCAGCTTGGACGGCGGGAACACCGGGGAGCTGTTTTTT. The genes are TRBV5-1 and TRBJ2-2; no firm D call. The CDR3 is made up of 15 amino acids. Between the trimmed V and J ends, which lost 0 bases and 1 base, there was a span of 7 bases. The germline V gene has CDR1 SGHRS and CDR2 YFSETQ.

V usage is TRBV9 and J usage is TRBJ1-2; D gene unclear. Germline V lookup: CDR1 SGDLS, CDR2 YYNGEE. The CDR3 extends over 13 amino acids. V was shortened by 0 bases and J by 1 base, with 4 bases between the two germline ends. CDR3 in amino acids: CASSVAGNYGYTF. CDR3 nucleotide sequence: TGTGCCAGCAGCGTAGCCGGTAACTATGGCTACACCTTC. Complete variable domain (other parts from reference TRBV9 and TRBJ1-2): DSGVTQTPKHLITATGQRVTLRCSPRSGDLSVYWYQQSLDQGLQFLIQYYNGEERAKGNILERFSAQQFPDLHSELNLSSLELGDSALYFCASSVAGNYGYTFGSGTRLTVV.

The chain joins TRBV5-6 to TRBJ2-7; TRBD2 is a possible D gene (5 bases). Germline CDR1 SGHDT, CDR2 YYEEEE. The CDR3 is 14 amino acids. V was clipped by 3 bases and J by 3 bases, with 13 bases between them. CDR3 region: CASSYGGRIYEQYF. CDR3 bases: TGTGCCAGCAGCTACGGAGGCAGGATCTACGAGCAGTACTTC. Filled out from reference TRBV5-6 and TRBJ2-7, the complete variable domain reads DAGVTQSPTHLIKTRGQQVTLRCSPKSGHDTVSWYQQALGQGPQFIFQYYEEEERQRGNFPDRFSGHQFPNYSSELNVNALLLGDSALYLCASSYGGRIYEQYFGPGTRLTVT.